This T cell receptor (beta chain) was sequenced for a study of shared clonotypes between healthy human individuals (TCRdb year 2020). For context, the study as a whole: A couple of women and a few men aged 18 to 49 years were included in the cohort. Per donor, three plates each were used for CD4 naive and CD4 memory, two for CD8 naive, and one for CD8 memory. To estimate repertoire size and how much clonotypes are shared between individuals, the study performed deep sequencing of blood TCR repertoires from 4 to 6 healthy adults. Libraries were prepared and TCR repertoires were sequenced by different laboratories using diverse techniques, in order to increase sequencing depth and limit assay-specific biases. Each donor's leukapheresis produced roughly between roughly 0.85 and 9.5 billion PBMCs.

Healthy HIV-negative adults with no recently reported acute infections or vaccinations were included as donors. Only Caucasian adults living in Nashville, Tennessee, USA were represented among the donors. CD4+ T cells were enriched by magnetic negative selection, after which naive cells were positively selected on CD45RA and the negative fraction was taken as the memory subset. Blood was collected by leukapheresis, and PBMCs were isolated by Ficoll-Histopaque density gradient centrifugation and then cryopreserved in liquid nitrogen vapor phase. Purity and quantity of every magnetically sorted T cell population were checked by analytical flow cytometry. Genomic DNA was isolated from every sorted fraction and measured by UV absorbance on a Nanodrop 2000c. Using the deep immunoSEQ assay, TCR CDR3 regions were amplified from genomic DNA by multiplex PCR. Extracted genomic DNA from each cell subset was spread evenly across all wells of several immunoSEQ 96-well plates, with each plate serving as a replicate. Each replicate PCR for sorted subsets received about 210 ng genomic DNA, equal to 30,000 or so T cell genomes. Purified libraries were quantified with a Qubit 3.0 fluorometer, sized on a Bioanalyzer 2100, and re-quantified with the KAPA Library Quantification kit. Every immunoSEQ 96-well plate was sequenced on a dedicated single-read 150-cycle Illumina NextSeq 550 flow cell. Turning to the authors' computational methods: Because the immunoSEQ output held only junctional sequences and lacked quality scores, the filtering could not match the filtering applied to full-length reads. Sequences were annotated with PyIR, a Python wrapper for IgBLAST v1.9, and V/J genes and CDR3 were assigned using IMGT germline references. Reads with weak V/J assignments (E-value above 1e-6), missing CDR3, stop codons, out-of-frame junctions, or ambiguous translated residues were removed. V3J clonotypes were defined as sequences sharing an identical inferred V gene, J gene, and CDR3 amino acid sequence. Percentage overlap between repertoires was computed as shared unique clonotypes divided by the size of the smaller repertoire. Richness of each repertoire was evaluated using RTK rarefaction, the Chao1 estimator, and Recon v2.1 estimates of unobserved clonotypes. Generation probabilities were computed with OLGA for all TCRbeta clonotypes obtained by the gDNA method from a few donors. Here the immuneACCESS table is served through TCRdb, limited to in-frame sequences with V and J called. Missing clones are a known gap in these copies; in checked studies unresolved V genes cover under half, and the rest lacks a known reason. V, J and clone size reflect that table, while D and trimming were determined from the DNA. Within this sample are fewer than 400,000 clones, with less than 85% of them counted one time only. The ten top clones hold about a tenth of the sample.

In the case of this clone: Its antigen remains unidentified. Base qualities were left out, and no much larger clone turns up one base away.

What the research found in general, with its limitations: Sampling was restricted to blood, and TCR repertoires in tissue are likely to differ from TCR repertoires in blood. Rarefaction of sorted-subset datasets indicated incomplete sequencing despite the large sequencing depth. Across four donors, roughly 5.4% of naive CD4, roughly 3.5% of naive CD8, about 2.3% of memory CD4, and approximately 0.4% of memory CD8 clonotypes were shared. Pairwise subsampling indicated that sequencing depth was expected to affect the degree of clonotype sharing among donors. Compared with non-shared clonotypes, the clonotypes found in all four sorted-subset donors had higher generation probabilities. The genetic and exposure-history diversity represented was limited by the small number of donors. Estimated clonotype richness was generally larger for naive than for memory subsets.

Sequenced material: memory CD4+ T cells sorted from blood. Read against the paper, the sample's cell subset or site label means: CD45RA-negative fraction. This TCR was recovered from a man aged 25-45 years in good health.

The DNA is as follows: TGCGCCAGCAGCGAGGGACAGTTGGGGCAGTACTTC. Its protein reads: CASSEGQLGQYF. The sequence links TRBV10-1 to TRBJ2-7, with 7 junctional bases fitting TRBD1. The cysteine opens and the phenylalanine closes a CDR3 of 12 amino acids. Only the CDR3 portion is preserved as DNA: 36 bases, with reading frame beginning at the first base. CDR1 is given as WNHNN and CDR2 as SYGVQD, both from the germline V gene (reference sequence). Relative to germline, V is missing 6 bases and J is missing 9 bases, with 8 bases of the junction outside any gene match.